The 22 T cell receptor beta chains in this list originate from one sample, sequenced in a study of OX40 agonist ivuxolimab in advanced cancers. The method was immunoSEQ multiplex PCR; TCRdb's version includes in-frame clones alone and lacks a portion of them. There are around 140,000 clones in the sample; 90% occur only once, and roughly 1.1% lies in the top ten. The sequencing here drew on CD4+ or CD8+ T cells sorted from blood, taken in a trial of the OX40 agonist ivuxolimab. The receptors come from an adult with an advanced solid tumor such as melanoma, head and neck, liver or kidney cancer.

This clone was detected a few times. Here the CDR3 reads CASSWGPIPGTGGHGYTF. In nucleotides, the CDR3 is TGTGCCAGCAGTTGGGGGCCCATTCCCGGGACAGGGGGCCATGGCTACACCTTC. V usage is TRBV28 and J usage is TRBJ1-2; the match to TRBD1 covers 12 bases. Germline V gene sequence: CDR1 MDHEN, CDR2 SYDVKM. The CDR3 has 18 amino acids. The V and J ends lost 4 bases and 6 bases, in that order; junction bases with no gene match: 15.

This chain links TRBV11-2 with TRBJ2-7; D perhaps matches TRBD2 (5 bases). CDR3 length: 13 residues. Germline assignment: CDR1 SGHAT and CDR2 FQNNGV. Trimming cost V 4 bases and J 4 bases, with 11 bases left between them. DNA of the CDR3: TGTGCCAGCAGCTACTCGGGAATTTACGAGCAGTACTTC. Residues: CASSYSGIYEQYF.

V and J are TRBV10-3 and TRBJ2-7; TRBD1 agrees at 8 bases. There are 15 residues in the CDR3. With V trimmed by 6 bases and J by 3 bases, 10 bases remained unmatched. Germline V CDR1 and CDR2: ENHRY, SYGVKD. The CDR3 DNA follows: TGTGCCATCAGGGACCAAGACAGGGGCGGCTACGAGCAGTACTTC. Protein: CAIRDQDRGGYEQYF.

The chain links TRBV7-2 to TRBJ2-7; 8 bases align to TRBD2. CDR3 length: 16 amino acids. V shed 4 bases and J 7 bases; nucleotides not matched to a gene: 15. Germline V lookup: CDR1 SGHTA, CDR2 FQGNSA. CDR3: CASSSSLSTSAGEQYF. Written as DNA, the CDR3 is TGTGCCAGCAGCTCCTCATTATCGACTAGCGCTGGGGAGCAGTACTTC.

In DNA, the CDR3 is TGTGCCAGCAGTCTAGAGTTTCACAGGGACTCCTACGAGCAGTACTTC. This gives the protein CASSLEFHRDSYEQYF. The V gene is TRBV28, the J gene TRBJ2-7, with a weak D call TRBD1 (6 bases). The CDR3 has 16 amino acids. Trimming took off 5 bases at V and 0 bases at J, with 17 bases between the two ends. Germline V lookup: CDR1 MDHEN, CDR2 SYDVKM. The full variable domain, with the rest looked up from reference TRBV28 and TRBJ2-7, is DVKVTQSSRYLVKRTGEKVFLECVQDMDHENMFWYRQDPGLGLRLIYFSYDVKMKEKGDIPEGYSVSREKKERFSLILESASTNQTSMYLCASSLEFHRDSYEQYFGPGTRLTVT.

The chain is built from TRBV11-1 and TRBJ2-7, with D maybe TRBD2 (6 bases). CDR3 length: 16 amino acids. Trimming stripped 5 bases from V and 3 bases from J, with 20 bases between. Germline V gene lookup returns CDR1 SGHAT and CDR2 FQDESV (reference sequence). The CDR3 loop reads CASSAYLVGGIYEQYF. The CDR3 DNA reads as TGTGCCAGCAGCGCATACCTAGTGGGAGGCATCTACGAGCAGTACTTC. The full variable domain, its missing parts supplied by reference TRBV11-1 and TRBJ2-7, is EAEVAQSPRYKITEKSQAVAFWCDPISGHATLYWYRQILGQGPELLVQFQDESVVDDSQLPKDRFSAERLKGVDSTLKIQPAELGDSAMYLCASSAYLVGGIYEQYFGPGTRLTVT.

The chain is built from TRBV18 and TRBJ1-5; TRBD1 might be the D (5 bases). There are 15 residues in the CDR3. CDR1 is KGHSH and CDR2 is LQKENI in the germline V gene. With 4 bases removed from V and 1 base from J, the gap between germline ends came to 11 bases. The CDR3 region is CASSQIGDSNQPQHF. CDR3 nucleotides: TGTGCCAGCTCACAAATTGGGGACAGCAATCAGCCCCAGCATTTT.

This clone was observed a few times. J is TRBJ2-1 and V is TRBV14, with D possibly being TRBD1 (5 bases). V was shortened by 4 bases and J by 8 bases, with 21 bases between the two germline ends. Germline CDR1 is SGHDN and CDR2 is FVKESK. The CDR3 covers 16 residues. Here the CDR3 reads CASSPLRLQGFHEQFF. The DNA for the CDR3 is TGTGCCAGCAGCCCCCTTCGCCTCCAGGGTTTTCATGAGCAGTTCTTC.

The V gene is TRBV21-1, the J gene TRBJ1-2; TRBD1, the table's D call, was not compared with the DNA. TRBV21-1 is an annotated pseudogene. This CDR3 spans 15 amino acids. CDR3 protein: CASSKSGQGVICYTF. DNA of the CDR3: TGTGCCAGCAGCAAGTCTGGACAGGGGGTTATTTGCTACACCTTC.

The chain recombines TRBV6-4 with TRBJ1-2; D is possibly TRBD1 (6 bases). V gave up 0 bases and J gave up 5 bases, with 13 bases separating them. The CDR3 has 15 amino acids. From germline, CDR1 is MRHNA and CDR2 SNTAGT. The CDR3 nucleotides read TGTGCCAGCAGTGACTCGGGCAGCCAGGGGTATGGCTACACCTTC. Amino acids: CASSDSGSQGYGYTF.

The gene calls are TRBV6-1 and TRBJ1-5; TRBD1 matches 7 bases. CDR1 is MNHNS, CDR2 SASEGT, per germline. There are 15 residues in the CDR3. The ends lost 2 bases at V and 5 bases at J; junction bases unmatched: 6. CDR3 DNA: TGTGCCAGCAGTGAAAGGACGGGACAGTATCAGCCCCAGCATTTT. This gives the protein CASSERTGQYQPQHF.

The rearrangement links TRBV5-8 to TRBJ2-3; a possible D gene is TRBD1 (7 bases). Germline V gene lookup returns CDR1 SGHTS and CDR2 YDEGEE. V shed 4 bases and J shed 4 bases, with 22 bases lying between them. CDR3 length: 17 amino acids. The CDR3, as DNA: TGTGCCAGCAGCCGTCTGGTCGGGCAGGGGGGAGCAGATACGCAGTATTTT. It yields the protein CASSRLVGQGGADTQYF.

This clone was picked up one time. V gene TRBV7-8 combines with J gene TRBJ2-1; tentative D call: TRBD2 (6 bases). CDR1 is SGHVS, CDR2 FQNEAQ, per germline. This CDR3 spans 11 amino acids. Trimming cost V 5 bases and J 13 bases, with 12 bases left between them. DNA for the CDR3: TGTGCCAGCAGCCCCGGAGGGAAACAGTTCTTC. This encodes CASSPGGKQFF.

The chain joins TRBV19 to TRBJ1-3; TRBD1 agrees at 8 bases. This CDR3 has 15 residues. The ends lost 6 bases at V and 4 bases at J; junction bases unmatched: 8. Germline V lookup: CDR1 LNHDA, CDR2 SQIVND (reference sequence). The CDR3 sequence: CASSPPGGRGNTIYF. The CDR3 DNA is TGTGCCAGTAGCCCCCCAGGGGGCAGAGGAAACACCATATATTTT.

CDR3 bases: TGTGCCAGCAGTGGGAGGAGGACGGGCGGCTACGAGCAGTACTTC. Encoded protein: CASSGRRTGGYEQYF. The chain has TRBV6-5 and TRBJ2-7, with D possibly being TRBD2 (6 bases). V was shortened by 5 bases and J by 3 bases, with 17 bases between the two germline ends. CDR3 length: 15 residues. Germline V lookup: CDR1 MNHEY, CDR2 SVGAGI.

V is TRBV18 and J is TRBJ2-7; weak D call: TRBD2 (6 bases). This CDR3 comprises 14 residues. V was pared by 6 bases and J by 1 base, with 13 bases between. Germline V lookup: CDR1 KGHSH, CDR2 LQKENI. This chain's CDR3 is CASSEGGSSYEQYF. The CDR3 DNA sequence: TGTGCCAGCTCCGAGGGAGGCAGTTCCTACGAGCAGTACTTC.

This clone appeared a single time. The chain carries TRBV6-6 and TRBJ1-5; possible D gene TRBD1, 5 bases. The CDR3 totals 14 residues. Germline V gives CDR1 MNHNY, CDR2 SVGAGI (reference sequence). Trimming shortened V by 7 bases and J by 4 bases, and 14 bases separated the two germline ends. Here the CDR3 DNA reads TGTGCCAGCACCGGAGGCAGGGATAATCAGCCCCAGCATTTT. Translating gives CASTGGRDNQPQHF.

This chain joins TRBV9 and TRBJ2-1; 7 bases align to TRBD1. The J segment lost 6 bases and the V segment lost 4 bases, leaving 7 bases of the junction unmatched. Per the germline V gene, CDR1 is SGDLS and CDR2 is YYNGEE. The CDR3 sequence is 14 residues long. The CDR3 loop is CASSPATGPNEQFF. CDR3 nucleotide sequence: TGTGCCAGCAGCCCCGCGACAGGGCCCAATGAGCAGTTCTTC.

The CDR3 DNA follows: TGTGCCAGCACCCAGCAGAACTACGAGCAGTACTTC. Its protein is CASTQQNYEQYF. V gene TRBV28 combines with J gene TRBJ2-7; D is uncertain. This CDR3 is 12 amino acids long. Germline V gives CDR1 MDHEN, CDR2 SYDVKM. Trimming cost V 7 bases and J 3 bases, with 10 bases left between them. The full variable domain, its missing parts supplied by reference TRBV28 and TRBJ2-7, is DVKVTQSSRYLVKRTGEKVFLECVQDMDHENMFWYRQDPGLGLRLIYFSYDVKMKEKGDIPEGYSVSREKKERFSLILESASTNQTSMYLCASTQQNYEQYFGPGTRLTVT.

The rearrangement links TRBV11-1 to TRBJ2-3, with a tentative D call TRBD2 (6 bases). CDR3 size: 17 residues. The V gene's germline CDR1 is SGHAT and CDR2 FQDESV (reference sequence). V lost 4 bases and J 6 bases, leaving 23 bases between the germline ends. CDR3 DNA sequence: TGTGCCAGCAGCTGGAGGGCCATTAGACGTTCGGGCGATACGCAGTATTTT. This sequence encodes CASSWRAIRRSGDTQYF. The full variable domain, completed using reference TRBV11-1 and TRBJ2-3, is EAEVAQSPRYKITEKSQAVAFWCDPISGHATLYWYRQILGQGPELLVQFQDESVVDDSQLPKDRFSAERLKGVDSTLKIQPAELGDSAMYLCASSWRAIRRSGDTQYFGPGTRLTVL.

The CDR3 bases are TGCGCCAGCCGAAGATTACGGGGGCAGGGGGGAATGCGCAATCAGCCCCAGCATTTT. Translating it yields CASRRLRGQGGMRNQPQHF. The V call is TRBV4-3, the J call TRBJ1-5; 7 bases are shared with TRBD1. With 8 bases clipped from V and 2 bases from J, the junction kept 21 bases outside the gene matches. The germline V gene has CDR1 LGHNA and CDR2 YSLEER. This CDR3 has 19 residues.

The V and J genes are TRBV7-2 and TRBJ1-2; D ambiguous. The germline CDR1 and CDR2 sequences are SGHTA and FQGNSA. The CDR3 has 16 residues. Trimming cost V 5 bases and J 6 bases, with 22 bases left between them. The CDR3 DNA reads as TGTGCCAGCAGCCCATACCCGCCTTCAGCTAGGCATGGCTACACCTTC. This gives the protein CASSPYPPSARHGYTF.